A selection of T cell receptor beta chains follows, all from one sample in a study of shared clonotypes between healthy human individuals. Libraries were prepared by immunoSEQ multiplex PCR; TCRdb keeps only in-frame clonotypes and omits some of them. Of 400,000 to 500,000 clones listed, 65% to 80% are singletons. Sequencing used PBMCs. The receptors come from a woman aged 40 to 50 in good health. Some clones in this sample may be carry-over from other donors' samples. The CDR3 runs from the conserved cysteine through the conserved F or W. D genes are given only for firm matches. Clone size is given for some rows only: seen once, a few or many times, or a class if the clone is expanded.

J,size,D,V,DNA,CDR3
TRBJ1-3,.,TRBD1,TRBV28,TGTGCCAGCAAGGAGGGGGCCCGATTCGGTGGAAACACCATATATTTT,CASKEGARFGGNTIYF
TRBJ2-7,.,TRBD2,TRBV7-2,TGTGCCAGCAGCTTAGTTCCGGGAGGTCTGTACGAGCAGTACTTC,CASSLVPGGLYEQYF
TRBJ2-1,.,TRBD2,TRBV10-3,TGTGCCACGGGACTAGCGGGGGGAAATGAGCAGTTCTTC,CATGLAGGNEQFF
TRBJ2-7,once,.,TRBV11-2,TGTGCCAGCAGCTTAGATGGGACTGGATACGAGCAGTACTTC,CASSLDGTGYEQYF
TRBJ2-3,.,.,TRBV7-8,TGTGCCAGCAGCTTAGACACAGATACGCAGTATTTT,CASSLDTDTQYF
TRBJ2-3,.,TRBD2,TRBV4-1,TGCGCCAGCAGCCAAGCCTCAGGCAGCGGGACTAGCACAGATACGCAGTATTTT,CASSQASGSGTSTDTQYF
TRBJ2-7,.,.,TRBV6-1,TGTGCCAGCAGTGAATCCAGGGCCTCCTACGAGCAGTACTTC,CASSESRASYEQYF
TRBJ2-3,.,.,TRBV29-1,TGCAGCGGTGCTTCTTCAGGGGCAGATACGCAGTATTTT,CSGASSGADTQYF
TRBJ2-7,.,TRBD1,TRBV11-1,TGTGCCAGCAGCTTAGCAACAGGGGGCTCCTACGAGCAGTACTTC,CASSLATGGSYEQYF
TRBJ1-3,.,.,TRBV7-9,TGTGCCAGCAGCCCGCGAAACACCATATATTTT,CASSPRNTIYF
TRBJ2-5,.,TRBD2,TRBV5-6,TGTGCCAGCAGCTCAACTAGCGGGAGTAGGGAGACCCAGTACTTC,CASSSTSGSRETQYF
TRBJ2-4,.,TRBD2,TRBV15,TGTGCCACCAGCAGAGGAGCGGGAGGGCCGTTGGACATTCAGTACTTC,CATSRGAGGPLDIQYF
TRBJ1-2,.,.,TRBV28,TGTGCCAGCAGGGCGGCCGACAGTAACTATGGCTACACCTTC,CASRAADSNYGYTF
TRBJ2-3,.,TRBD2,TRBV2,TGTGCCAGCAGTGGGTTGCGGGAGCACACAGATACGCAGTATTTT,CASSGLREHTDTQYF
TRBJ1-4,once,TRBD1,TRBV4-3,TGCGCCAGCAGCCAGACCACAGGGGGGGGCGAAAAACTGTTTTTT,CASSQTTGGGEKLFF
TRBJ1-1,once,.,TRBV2,TGTGCCAGCAGTGTAGCGGCTTTGGACACTGAAGCTTTCTTT,CASSVAALDTEAFF
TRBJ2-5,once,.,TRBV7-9,TGTGCCAGCGCACAGCCATGGGGGTTTTCGGAGACCCAGTACTTC,CASAQPWGFSETQYF